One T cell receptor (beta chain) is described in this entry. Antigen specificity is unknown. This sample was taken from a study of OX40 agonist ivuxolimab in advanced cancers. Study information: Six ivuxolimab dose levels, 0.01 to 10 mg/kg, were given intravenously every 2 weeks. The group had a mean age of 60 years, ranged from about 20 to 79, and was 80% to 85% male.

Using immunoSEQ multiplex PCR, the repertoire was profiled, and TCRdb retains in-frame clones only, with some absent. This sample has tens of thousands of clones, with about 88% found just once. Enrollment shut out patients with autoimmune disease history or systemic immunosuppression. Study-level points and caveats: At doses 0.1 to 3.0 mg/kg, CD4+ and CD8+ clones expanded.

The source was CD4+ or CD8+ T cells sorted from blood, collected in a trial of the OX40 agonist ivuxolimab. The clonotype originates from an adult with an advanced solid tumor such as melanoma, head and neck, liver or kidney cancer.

The CDR3 sequence: CASSPRRNTEAFF. The CDR3 DNA follows: TGTGCCAGCAGCCCACGCAGGAACACTGAAGCTTTCTTT. The J gene is TRBJ1-1, the V gene TRBV11-3; D gene unclear. CDR1 SGHNT and CDR2 YENEEA come from the germline V gene. V was pared by 5 bases and J by 1 base, with 8 bases between. The CDR3 loop spans 13 amino acids.